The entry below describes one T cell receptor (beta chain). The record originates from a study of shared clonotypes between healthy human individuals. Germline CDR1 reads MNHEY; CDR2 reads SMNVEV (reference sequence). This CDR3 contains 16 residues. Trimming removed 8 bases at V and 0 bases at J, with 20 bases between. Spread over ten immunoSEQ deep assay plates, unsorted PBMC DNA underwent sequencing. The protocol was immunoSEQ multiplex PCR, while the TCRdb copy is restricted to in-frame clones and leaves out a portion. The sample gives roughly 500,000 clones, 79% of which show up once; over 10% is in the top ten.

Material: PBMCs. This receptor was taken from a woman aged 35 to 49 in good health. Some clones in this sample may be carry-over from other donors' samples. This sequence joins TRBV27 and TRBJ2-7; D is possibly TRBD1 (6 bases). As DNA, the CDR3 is TGTGCCAGCCCTTTCCCGGGACACGCGAGCTCCTACGAGCAGTACTTC. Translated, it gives CASPFPGHASSYEQYF.